The clone carrying this TCR beta chain was counted between two and nine times. Its specificity is unknown. This entry comes from a study of beta chain features in type 1 diabetes. Sequenced material consisted of expressed TCRB transcripts (all of the isolated RNA was reverse transcribed). Method: immunoSEQ multiplex PCR; TCRdb's copy keeps in-frame clones and lacks some. The data contain hundreds of thousands of clones, around 15% of them singletons. The V gene's germline CDR1 is GTSNPN and CDR2 SVGIG (reference sequence). With V trimmed by 3 bases and J by 2 bases, 6 bases remained unmatched. The CDR3 is 15 amino acids. Study-wide findings and caveats: PCR might pick shorter templates more often, in the same way for patients and controls. Moderately but significantly shorter TCRB CDR3s were found in Type 1 diabetes patients in all four CD4+ subsets.

V is TRBV30 and J is TRBJ2-1; TRBD2 matches 8 bases. This clonotype originated in a young man with type 1 diabetes. The sample comprised naive CD4+ T cells from blood. CDR3 nucleotides: TGTGCCTGGAGAGAACTAGCGGCACCCTACAATGAGCAGTTCTTC. This encodes CAWRELAAPYNEQFF.